The entry below gives a single T cell receptor (beta chain) sequence along with its context. The sample originates from a study of T cell changes during pregnancy in multiple sclerosis. Method: immunoSEQ multiplex PCR; TCRdb's copy keeps in-frame clones and lacks some. This repertoire shows about 77,000 clones, about 92% found once; its top ten account for 2% to 3%. Germline CDR1 is KGHSH and CDR2 is LQKENI. Trimming at V came to 4 bases and at J to 0 bases, leaving 7 bases not matched to a gene. The CDR3 totals 16 residues. This material consisted of peripheral blood, taken after pregnancy. The rearrangement links TRBV18 to TRBJ2-7; the match to TRBD2 covers 9 bases. The TCR originated in a female donor in good health, enrolled as a control in a pregnancy study. CDR3 in amino acids: CASSLSPLAGSYEQYF. The CDR3 DNA reads as TGTGCCAGCTCACTAAGCCCACTAGCGGGCTCCTACGAGCAGTACTTC.